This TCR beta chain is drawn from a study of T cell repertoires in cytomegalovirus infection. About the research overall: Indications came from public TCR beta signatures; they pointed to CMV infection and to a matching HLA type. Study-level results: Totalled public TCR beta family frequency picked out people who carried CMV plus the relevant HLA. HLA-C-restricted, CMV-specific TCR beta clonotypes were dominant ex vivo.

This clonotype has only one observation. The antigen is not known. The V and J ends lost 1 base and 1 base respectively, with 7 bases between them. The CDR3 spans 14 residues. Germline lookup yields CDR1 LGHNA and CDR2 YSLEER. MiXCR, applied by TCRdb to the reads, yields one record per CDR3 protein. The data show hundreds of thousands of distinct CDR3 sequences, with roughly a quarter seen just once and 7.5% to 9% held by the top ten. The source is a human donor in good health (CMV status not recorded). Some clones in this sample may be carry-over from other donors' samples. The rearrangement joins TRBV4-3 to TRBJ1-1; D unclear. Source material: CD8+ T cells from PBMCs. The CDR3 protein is CASSQGRENTEAFF. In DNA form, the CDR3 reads TGCGCCAGCAGCCAAGGGAGGGAGAACACTGAAGCTTTCTTT.